This TCR beta chain was found in a study of blood T cell repertoires in COVID-19. V lost 1 base to trimming and J lost 8 bases; unmatched junction nucleotides: 12. CDR1 is LNHDA and CDR2 is SQIVND in the germline V gene (reference sequence). The CDR3 spans 17 residues. Generated by immunoSEQ multiplex PCR, the TCRdb table keeps only in-frame clones and is missing some. There are some 150,000 clones in the sample; about nine tenths occur only once, and over 0.85% lies in the top ten. The receptor was derived from a woman between 45 and 60 years old with acute or convalescent COVID-19. This sequence joins TRBV19 and TRBJ2-1; 9 bases align to TRBD1. The sample taken for sequencing was peripheral blood. The CDR3 DNA reads TGTGCCAGTAGTATAGTGGGGACAGGGAATTTTTGGGATGAGCAGTTCTTC. It translates to CASSIVGTGNFWDEQFF.